A selection of T cell receptor beta chains follows, all from one sample in a study of cytomegalovirus exposure and HLA in healthy donors. This table comes from immunoSEQ multiplex PCR, and its TCRdb copy is limited to in-frame clones, with some not included. The table lists about 160,000 clones, approximately 84% of them singletons. Sequenced material: PBMCs. Receptors were obtained from a young man in good health and CMV-seronegative. CDR3s include the opening cysteine and the closing phenylalanine or tryptophan.

V gene	CDR3 protein
TRBV30	CAWKRASGGVETQYF
TRBV6-5	CASRIDTGELFF
TRBV30	CAWVGDRGTDTQYF
TRBV19	CASSNDRAYNSPLHF
TRBV28	CASSFGRIDQPQHF
TRBV19	CASSSADRVYGYTF
TRBV6-5	CASRGTGDTEAFF
TRBV14	CASSQASGHNEQFF
TRBV18	CASSDSGAYGYTF
TRBV6-5	CASTQRTSGRNEQYF
TRBV14	CASSPFGQGETQYF
TRBV11-2	CASSKGQGIRREQYF
TRBV5-4	CASSLSTGSDEQYF
TRBV4-1	CASSQADRNYGYTF
TRBV27	CASNPQGARDEQFF
TRBV19	CASSRGQAYEQYF
TRBV18	CASSPRRLAENTGELFF
TRBV11-1	CASAKTGAYNEQFF
TRBV2	CASGGGWAGSNQPQHF
TRBV19	CASSIIRVSGKSQPQHF
TRBV11-3	CASSLPHRGGGITDTQYF
TRBV27	CASSLFAGLASYNEQFF
TRBV27	CASSKVQQGFNEQFF
TRBV6-5	CASSYPQTEAFF
TRBV18	CASPTFGEDGYTF
TRBV10-2	CASSDVAGGTDTQYF
TRBV5-6	CASSLGRRAEAFF
TRBV21-1	CASSVRQGPYEQYF
TRBV14	CASSGQGAGSYGYTF
TRBV4-1	CASSQVPDRVQPQHF
TRBV4-3	CASSQELAGGVTYNEQFF
TRBV7-9	CASSLGQSYGYTF
TRBV28	CASSKTFVQNNEQFF
TRBV19	CASTQGQYNSPLHF
TRBV6-1	CASSPLVANTGELFF
TRBV25-1	CASSASGSLSYEQYF
TRBV9	CASSVEHGTGNTIYF
TRBV19	CASSQKTRPSSYEQYF
TRBV5-6	CASSLPPGGLHF
TRBV27	CASRQTGTNEKLFF
TRBV7-9	CASSPPRTGPTEAFF
TRBV29-1	CSVSPGQKLEAFF
TRBV18	CASSPPGEETQYF
TRBV18	CASSPPKGENTEAFF